The source of this TCR beta chain is a study of T cell changes during pregnancy in multiple sclerosis. Sequencing was performed with immunoSEQ multiplex PCR; in TCRdb, only in-frame clones are kept and a portion is missing. The data contain fewer than 45,000 clones, more than 70% of them seen just once; the ten biggest clones take up about 7%. Looked up from germline, CDR1 is MGHRA and CDR2 is YSYEKL. The CDR3 consists of 15 residues. The germline V and J ends were trimmed by 1 base and 4 bases, with 13 bases remaining between them. This sample comprised CD8+ T cells from peripheral blood mononuclear cells, obtained in the third trimester of pregnancy. This clonotype originated in a female donor with multiple sclerosis, enrolled in a pregnancy study. The chain joins TRBV4-1 to TRBJ1-1; tentative D call: TRBD1 (6 bases). CDR3: CASSQGLRGGTEAFF. The CDR3 DNA follows: TGCGCCAGCAGCCAAGGGTTAAGAGGGGGCACTGAAGCTTTCTTT.